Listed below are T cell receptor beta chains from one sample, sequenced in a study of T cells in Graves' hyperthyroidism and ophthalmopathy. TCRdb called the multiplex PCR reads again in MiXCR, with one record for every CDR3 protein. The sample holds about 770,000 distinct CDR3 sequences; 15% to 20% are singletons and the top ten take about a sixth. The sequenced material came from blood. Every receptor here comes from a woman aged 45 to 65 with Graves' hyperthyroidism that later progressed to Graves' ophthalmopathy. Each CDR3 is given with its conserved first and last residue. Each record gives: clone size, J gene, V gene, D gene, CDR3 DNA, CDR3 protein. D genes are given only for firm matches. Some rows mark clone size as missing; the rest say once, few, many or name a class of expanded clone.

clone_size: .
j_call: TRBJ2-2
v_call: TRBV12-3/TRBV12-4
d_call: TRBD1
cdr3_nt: TGTGCCAGCAGTTTAGTCCCGGGACAGTACACCGGGGAGCTGTTTTTT
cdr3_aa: CASSLVPGQYTGELFF

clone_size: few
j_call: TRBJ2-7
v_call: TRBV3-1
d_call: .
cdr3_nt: TGTGCCAGCAGCCAAGATTTAGGGCCACCGTACGAGCAGTACTTC
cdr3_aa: CASSQDLGPPYEQYF

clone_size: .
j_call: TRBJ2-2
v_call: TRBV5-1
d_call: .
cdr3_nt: TGCGCCAGCAGCGGGGGGACGGCGGATGGCACCGGGGAGCTGTTTTTT
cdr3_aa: CASSGGTADGTGELFF

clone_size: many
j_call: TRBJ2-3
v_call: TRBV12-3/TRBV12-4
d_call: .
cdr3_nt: TGTGCCAGCAAAAAGGGATACACAGATACGCAGTATTTT
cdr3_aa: CASKKGYTDTQYF

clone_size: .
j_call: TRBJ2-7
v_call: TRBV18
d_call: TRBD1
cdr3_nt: TGTGCCAGCTCGCTGCCGAGGAGGACAGGGGGCTCCTACGAGCAGTACTTC
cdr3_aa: CASSLPRRTGGSYEQYF

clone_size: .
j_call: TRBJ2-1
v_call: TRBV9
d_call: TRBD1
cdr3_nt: TGTGCCAGCAGCTTCGGACAGGGAATCTACAATGAGCAGTTCTTC
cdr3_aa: CASSFGQGIYNEQFF

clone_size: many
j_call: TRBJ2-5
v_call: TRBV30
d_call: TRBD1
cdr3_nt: TGTGCCTGGACAAAGGGACAGATCAATCAAGAGACCCAGTACTTC
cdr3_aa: CAWTKGQINQETQYF

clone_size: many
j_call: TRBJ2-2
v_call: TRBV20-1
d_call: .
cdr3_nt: TGCAGTGCTAGAGGGTGGGTCGCCGGGGAGCTGTTTTTT
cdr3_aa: CSARGWVAGELFF

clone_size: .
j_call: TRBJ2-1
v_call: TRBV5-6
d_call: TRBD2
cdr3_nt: TGTGCCAGCAGATCTAGCGGGGAGCAGTTCTTC
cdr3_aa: CASRSSGEQFF

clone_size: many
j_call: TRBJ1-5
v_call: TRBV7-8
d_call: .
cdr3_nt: TGTGCCAGCAGCTTAAGGGTTGTGAGATCTGGCAATCAGCCCCAGCATTTT
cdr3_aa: CASSLRVVRSGNQPQHF

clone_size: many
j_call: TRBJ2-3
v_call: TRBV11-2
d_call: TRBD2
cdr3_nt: TGTGCCAGCAGTCCAATTCGGGGGGGGACAGATACGCAGTATTTT
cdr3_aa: CASSPIRGGTDTQYF

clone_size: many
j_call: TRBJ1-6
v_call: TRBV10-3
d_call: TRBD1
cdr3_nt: TGTGCCATCAGTGAAGTTCGGGGGGACAGGGAGGAAGCCTATAATTCACCCCTCCACTTT
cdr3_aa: CAISEVRGDREEAYNSPLHF

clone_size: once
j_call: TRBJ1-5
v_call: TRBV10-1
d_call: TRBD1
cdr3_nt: TGCACCAGCAGTACCCCCGGGACAGGGGGCACAGATACGCAGCATTTT
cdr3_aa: CTSSTPGTGGTDTQHF

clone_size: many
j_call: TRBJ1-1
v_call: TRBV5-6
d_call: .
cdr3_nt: TGTGCCAGCAGCTTGCTTACGGGGAGAGGTGAAGCTTTCTTT
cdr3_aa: CASSLLTGRGEAFF

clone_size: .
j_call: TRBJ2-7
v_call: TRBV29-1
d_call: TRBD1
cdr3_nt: TGCAGCGTTGAAGATGGCCCGACAGGGAGCTCCTACGAGCAGTACTTC
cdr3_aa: CSVEDGPTGSSYEQYF

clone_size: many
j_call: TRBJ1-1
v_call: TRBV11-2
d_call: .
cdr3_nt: TGTGCCAGCAGCTGGGGGAGGAACACTGAAGCTTTCTTT
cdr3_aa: CASSWGRNTEAFF

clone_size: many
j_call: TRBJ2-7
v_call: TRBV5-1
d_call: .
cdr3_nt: TGCGCCAGCAGCTTGGTGGGGGGGGGCGTCGACGAGCAGTACTTC
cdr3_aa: CASSLVGGGVDEQYF

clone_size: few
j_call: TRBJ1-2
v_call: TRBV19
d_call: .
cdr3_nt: TGTGCCAGTAGTATTGGGGGGACTACAGGCTACACCTTC
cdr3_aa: CASSIGGTTGYTF

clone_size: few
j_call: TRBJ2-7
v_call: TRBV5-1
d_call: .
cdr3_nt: TGCGCCAGCAGCTTGCCCGGACGGGCTTGGAACGAGCAGTACTTC
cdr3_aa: CASSLPGRAWNEQYF

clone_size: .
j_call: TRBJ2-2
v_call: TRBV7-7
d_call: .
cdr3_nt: TGTGCTAGCAGCTTAGCGCCCCGGCTGGACACCGGGGAGCTGTTTTTT
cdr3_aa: CASSLAPRLDTGELFF

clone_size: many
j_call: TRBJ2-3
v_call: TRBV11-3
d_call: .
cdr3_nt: TGTGCCAGCAGCTTAGACTGGGGGTCAGATACGCAGTATTTT
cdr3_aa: CASSLDWGSDTQYF

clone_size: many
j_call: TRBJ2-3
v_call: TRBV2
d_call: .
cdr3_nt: TGTGCCAGCAGTGAAAACCCCAGCGGAGATACGCAGTATTTT
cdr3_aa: CASSENPSGDTQYF

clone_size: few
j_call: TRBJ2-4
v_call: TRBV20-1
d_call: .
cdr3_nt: TGCAGTGCTAGAGTTTCCAGGGAAGCCAAAAACATTCAGTACTTC
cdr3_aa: CSARVSREAKNIQYF

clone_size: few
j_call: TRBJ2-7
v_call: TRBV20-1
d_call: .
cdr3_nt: TGCAGTGCTAGAGTGGACAGAAACTACGAGCAGTACTTC
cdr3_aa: CSARVDRNYEQYF

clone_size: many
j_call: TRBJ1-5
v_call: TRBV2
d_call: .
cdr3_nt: TGTGCCAGCAGTTCGACTGTCTCGCAGTCCCAGCATTTT
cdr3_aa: CASSSTVSQSQHF

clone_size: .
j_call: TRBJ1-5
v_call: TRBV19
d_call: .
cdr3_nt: TGTGCCAGTAGTATAGTTACAGGGAAACAGCCCCAGCATTTT
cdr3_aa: CASSIVTGKQPQHF

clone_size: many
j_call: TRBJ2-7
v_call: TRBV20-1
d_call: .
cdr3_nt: TGCAGTGCATCGGGGGAATCGAGGGCCGAGCAGTACTTC
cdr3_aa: CSASGESRAEQYF

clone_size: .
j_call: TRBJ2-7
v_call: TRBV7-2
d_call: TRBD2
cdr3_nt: TGTGCCAGCAGCTTACGTCCAGCGGGAAGGCACGAGCAGTACTTC
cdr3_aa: CASSLRPAGRHEQYF

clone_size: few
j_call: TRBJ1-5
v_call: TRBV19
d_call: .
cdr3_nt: TGTGCCAGTAGTATAGCTCTGCGGGGCAATCAGCCCCAGCATTTT
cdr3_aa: CASSIALRGNQPQHF

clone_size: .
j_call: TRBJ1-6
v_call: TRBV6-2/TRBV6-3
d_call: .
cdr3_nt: TGTGCCAGCAGTTACGGTCTCGGAGATAATAATTCACCCCTCCACTTT
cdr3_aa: CASSYGLGDNNSPLHF

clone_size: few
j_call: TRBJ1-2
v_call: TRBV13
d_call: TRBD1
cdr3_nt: TGTGCCAGCAGCTCGACAGGGGTGGGCTATGGCTACACCTTC
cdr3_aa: CASSSTGVGYGYTF

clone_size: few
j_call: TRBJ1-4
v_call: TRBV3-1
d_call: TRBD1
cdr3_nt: TGTGCCAGCAGGGGTACAGGGGACTCAACTAATGAAAAACTGTTTTTT
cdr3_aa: CASRGTGDSTNEKLFF

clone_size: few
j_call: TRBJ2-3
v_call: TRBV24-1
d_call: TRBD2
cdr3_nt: TGTGCCACCAGTGATCCCGGGGGGGCAAGCACAGATACGCAGTATTTT
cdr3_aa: CATSDPGGASTDTQYF

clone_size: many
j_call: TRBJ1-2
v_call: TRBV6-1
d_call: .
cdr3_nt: TGTGCCAGCAGCACGGAGAGTTTCTATGGCTACACCTTC
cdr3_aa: CASSTESFYGYTF

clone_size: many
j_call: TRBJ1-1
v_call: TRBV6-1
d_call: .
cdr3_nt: TGTGCCAGCAGGAACACGAACACTGAAGCTTTCTTT
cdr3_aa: CASRNTNTEAFF

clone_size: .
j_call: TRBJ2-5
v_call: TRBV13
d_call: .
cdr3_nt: TGTGCCAGCAGCCCAGTGGCCTTACAAGAGACCCAGTACTTC
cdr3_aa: CASSPVALQETQYF